The present T cell receptor beta chain was sequenced within a study of T cell responses to AZD1222 COVID-19 vaccine. A remark on this clone: The antigen remains undetermined.

Data came from immunoSEQ multiplex PCR; TCRdb stores just in-frame clones and leaves some out. The sample records more than 60,000 clones, roughly 82% being singletons. J gave up 7 bases and V 4 bases, and 13 bases lay outside the gene matches. CDR3 length: 16 amino acids. The V gene's germline CDR1 is SGHKS and CDR2 YYEKEE (reference sequence). General study points: The study identified only five to seven AZD1222 recipients as seropositive at baseline. It should be noted that donors were predominantly white British and more often female, and clonal diversity was possibly underestimated. Repertoire samples came only from after the peak T cell response.

This chain uses TRBV5-5 with TRBJ2-1, with 8 bases matching TRBD2. The material was peripheral blood, obtained on day 0 of AZD1222 vaccination. This sequence originates from an adult in good health. CDR3 region: CASSPGTSGARNEQFF. The CDR3, as DNA: TGTGCCAGCAGCCCCGGTACTAGCGGCGCCCGAAATGAGCAGTTCTTC.